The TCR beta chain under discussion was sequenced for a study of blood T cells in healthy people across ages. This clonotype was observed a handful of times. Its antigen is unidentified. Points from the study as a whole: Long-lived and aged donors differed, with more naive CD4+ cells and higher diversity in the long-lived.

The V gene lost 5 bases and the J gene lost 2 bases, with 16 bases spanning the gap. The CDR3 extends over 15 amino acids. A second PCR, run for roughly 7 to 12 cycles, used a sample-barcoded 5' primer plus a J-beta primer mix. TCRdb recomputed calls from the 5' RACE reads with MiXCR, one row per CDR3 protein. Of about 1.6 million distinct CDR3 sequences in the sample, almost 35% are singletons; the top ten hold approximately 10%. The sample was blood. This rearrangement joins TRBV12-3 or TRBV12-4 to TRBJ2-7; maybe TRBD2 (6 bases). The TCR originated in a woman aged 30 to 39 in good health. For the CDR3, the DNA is TGTGCCAGCAGTCCCCCACCGCCGGGAGCCTACGAGCAGTACTTC. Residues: CASSPPPPGAYEQYF.